The TCR beta chain described here comes from a study of cytomegalovirus exposure and HLA in healthy donors. This PCR relied on a set of 60 Vbeta primers and 13 Jbeta primers. Sequencing used immunoSEQ multiplex PCR; TCRdb keeps in-frame clones, though not all of them. The data contain 100,000 to 120,000 clones, approximately 82% of them seen just once; the ten biggest clones take up 13%. The CDR3 is 17 residues long. Germline-derived CDR1 and CDR2 are ENHRY and SYGVKD. V was pared by 11 bases and J by 1 base, with 9 bases of the junction left unmatched. The TCR was taken from a man under 40 in good health and CMV-seropositive. V and J are TRBV10-3 and TRBJ2-1; TRBD2 aligns across 15 bases. The source material was PBMCs. CDR3 sequence (DNA): TGTGCCGCACGACCGGGACTAGCGGGGGGATCCTACAATGAGCAGTTCTTC. It specifies CAARPGLAGGSYNEQFF.